This T cell receptor beta chain originates from a study of blood T cells in healthy people across ages. PBMCs were isolated at a quantity of at least 6 million per sample. General study points: Long-lived and aged donors differed, with more naive CD4+ cells and higher diversity in the long-lived.

This clonotype has a single count. Its target is not known. The second PCR ran about 6 to 11 cycles with a sample-barcoded 5' primer and J-beta primers. One entry per CDR3 protein results from TCRdb running MiXCR on the 5' RACE reads. Of a few hundred thousand distinct CDR3 sequences in the sample, 27% were seen once. The CDR3 is 13 amino acids. CDR1 is SGHTA and CDR2 is FQGNSA in the germline V gene. Trimming took off 3 bases at V and 0 bases at J, with 6 bases between the two ends. Material: blood. This TCR came from a woman in her 70s in good health. V usage is TRBV7-2 and J usage is TRBJ2-7; D ambiguous. CDR3 region: CASSFPYSYEQYF. The CDR3 region has the DNA TGTGCCAGCAGCTTTCCTTACTCCTACGAGCAGTACTTC. Complete variable domain (other parts from reference TRBV7-2 and TRBJ2-7): GAGVSQSPSNKVTEKGKDVELRCDPISGHTALYWYRQSLGQGLEFLIYFQGNSAPDKSGLPSDRFSAERTGGSVSTLTIQRTQQEDSAVYLCASSFPYSYEQYFGPGTRLTVT.